This entry lists 9 T cell receptor beta chains sequenced from one sample in a study of cytomegalovirus exposure and HLA in healthy donors (dated by TCRdb to about 2017). The library relied on the immunoSEQ multiplex PCR assay. For the multiplex PCR, a mixture combining 60 forward primers for TCR Vbeta segments and 13 reverse primers for TCR Jbeta segments was used. Here the immuneACCESS table is served through TCRdb, limited to in-frame sequences with V and J called. Missing clones are a known gap in these copies; in checked studies unresolved V genes cover under half, and the rest lacks a known reason. Recorded for this sample are roughly 84,000 clones; approximately 79% of them occurred a single time. Under 15% of the sample comes from the top ten. Sequencing was done on a sample of PBMCs. Every receptor here comes from a human donor in good health.

The chain uses TRBV7-5 and TRBJ2-4; the table gives TRBD1 as D, unverified against the DNA. TRBV7-5 is termed a pseudogene. This CDR3 comprises 17 residues. The DNA of the CDR3 is TGTGCCAGAAGCCCCCGACAGAGCCCTCTAGCCAAAAACATTCAGTACTTC. Protein sequence: CARSPRQSPLAKNIQYF.

This clone showed up just once. J is TRBJ2-1 and V is TRBV28; D unresolved. CDR3 length: 11 residues. V lost 1 base and J lost 10, with 5 bases in between. Germline V CDR1 and CDR2: MDHEN, SYDVKM. This chain's CDR3 is CASSLYGEQFF. The CDR3 nucleotides are TGTGCCAGCAGTTTATACGGGGAGCAGTTCTTC.

This chain joins TRBV7-9 and TRBJ2-7; no clear D. CDR3 size: 14 residues. V was clipped by 3 bases and J by 6 bases, with 15 bases between them. Germline CDR1 reads SEHNR; CDR2 reads FQNEAQ (reference sequence). The CDR3 region has the DNA TGTGCCAGCAGCTTGTGGAACAGCCGCCCCGAGCAGTACTTC. Protein product: CASSLWNSRPEQYF.

The chain uses TRBV21-1 and TRBJ1-6; the table's TRBD1 call for D was not verified on the DNA. TRBV21-1 is a recognized pseudogene. This CDR3 is 16 amino acids long. For the CDR3, the DNA is TGTGCCAGACTGGGGGCAGGGGGCTCCTATAATTCACCCCTCCACTTT. As protein: CARLGAGGSYNSPLHF.

As regards this clone: Germline is not matched at one junction end, which may reflect a read error. This sequence joins TRBV7-7 and TRBJ2-3; D unclear. The CDR3 sequence is 15 residues long. Germline values: CDR1 SSHAT, CDR2 FNYEAQ (reference sequence). The CDR3 DNA reads TGTGCTAGCAGCTCGACCACCGACTCCCCAGATACGCAGTATTTT. This sequence encodes CASSSTTDSPDTQYF.

A single count supports this clone. This chain connects TRBV27 to TRBJ2-7; D may be TRBD1 (6 bases). The V and J ends lost 5 bases and 0 bases respectively, with 14 bases between them. This CDR3 has 15 amino acids. Germline assignment: CDR1 MNHEY and CDR2 SMNVEV (reference sequence). In DNA, the CDR3 is TGTGCCAGCAGTCGACAGGTGCCGGACTCCTACGAGCAGTACTTC. This translates into CASSRQVPDSYEQYF.

V usage is TRBV15 and J usage is TRBJ2-7; D ambiguous. The germline CDR1 and CDR2 sequences are LNHNV and YYDKDF (reference sequence). The CDR3 has 13 amino acids. V was shortened by 0 bases and J by 3 bases, with 6 bases between the two germline ends. Here the CDR3 reads CATSRESGYEQYF. The CDR3 DNA sequence: TGTGCCACCAGCAGAGAATCGGGCTACGAGCAGTACTTC. Supplemented by reference TRBV15 and TRBJ2-7, the full variable domain reads DAMVIQNPRYQVTQFGKPVTLSCSQTLNHNVMYWYQQKSSQAPKLLFHYYDKDFNNEADTPDNFQSRRPNTSFCFLDIRSPGLGDTAMYLCATSRESGYEQYFGPGTRLTVT.

The chain has TRBV2 and TRBJ1-1; tentatively, D is TRBD1 (6 bases). The CDR3 length is 13 residues. Per the germline V gene, CDR1 is SNHLY and CDR2 is FYNNEI. V was pared by 6 bases and J by 4 bases, with 12 bases between. The DNA of the CDR3 is TGTGCCAGCAGCGCCCGGACAGTCACTGAAGCTTTCTTT. Amino acid sequence: CASSARTVTEAFF.

This clone occurred once. The rearrangement joins TRBV10-3 to TRBJ1-1; weak D call: TRBD1 (5 bases). The CDR3 extends over 14 amino acids. Trimming cost V 8 bases and J 0 bases, with 13 bases left between them. Germline V gene sequence: CDR1 ENHRY, CDR2 SYGVKD. The CDR3 protein is CAIGPGGVNTEAFF. Written as DNA, the CDR3 is TGTGCCATCGGCCCCGGGGGGGTGAACACTGAAGCTTTCTTT.